The subject of this entry is one TCR beta chain. The entry originates in a study of blood T cell repertoires in COVID-19. Study-wide background: Sources were T cells, B-cell-depleted T cells, or PBMCs; the material itself was cDNA or gDNA.

The germline CDR1 and CDR2 sequences are SEHNR and FQNEAQ (reference sequence). Unmatched junction bases numbered 1, after V lost 2 bases and J lost 4 bases. The CDR3 is made up of 13 amino acids. TCRdb keeps only in-frame clones here, not all; method: immunoSEQ multiplex PCR. The data show tens of thousands of clones, roughly 90% seen once. The chain uses TRBV7-9 and TRBJ1-2, with 7 nucleotides matching TRBD1. The sample consisted of peripheral blood. This TCR was recovered from a human donor in a cohort sampled during active COVID-19. CDR3 sequence reads: CASSLRDSYGYTF. CDR3 coding DNA: TGTGCCAGCAGCTTAAGGGACAGCTATGGCTACACCTTC.